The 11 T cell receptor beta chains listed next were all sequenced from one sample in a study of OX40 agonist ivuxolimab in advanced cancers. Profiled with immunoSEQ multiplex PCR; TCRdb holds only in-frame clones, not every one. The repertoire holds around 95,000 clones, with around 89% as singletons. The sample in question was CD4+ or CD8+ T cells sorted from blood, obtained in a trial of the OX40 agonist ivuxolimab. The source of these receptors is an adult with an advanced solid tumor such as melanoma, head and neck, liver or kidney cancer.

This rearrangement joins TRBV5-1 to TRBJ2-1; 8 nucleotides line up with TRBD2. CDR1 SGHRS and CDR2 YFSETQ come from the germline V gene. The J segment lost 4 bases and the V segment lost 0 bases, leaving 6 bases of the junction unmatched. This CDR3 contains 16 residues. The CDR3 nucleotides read TGCGCCAGCAGCTTGGACGCTAGCGGGCGTTACAATGAGCAGTTCTTC. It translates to CASSLDASGRYNEQFF.

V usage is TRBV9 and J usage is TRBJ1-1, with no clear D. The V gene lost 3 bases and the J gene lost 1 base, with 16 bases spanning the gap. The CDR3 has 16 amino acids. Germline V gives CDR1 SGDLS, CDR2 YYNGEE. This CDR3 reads CASSAYPGYQNTEAFF. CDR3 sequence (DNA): TGTGCCAGCAGCGCCTATCCGGGTTATCAGAACACTGAAGCTTTCTTT.

The DNA for the CDR3 is TGTGCCAGTAGTGGGACAGGGGGTTATAACTATGGCTACACCTTC. This encodes CASSGTGGYNYGYTF. V is TRBV19 and J is TRBJ1-2; the match to TRBD1 covers 11 bases. CDR3 length: 15 amino acids. Trimming at V came to 5 bases and at J to 1 base, leaving 3 bases not matched to a gene. Looked up from germline, CDR1 is LNHDA and CDR2 is SQIVND (reference sequence).

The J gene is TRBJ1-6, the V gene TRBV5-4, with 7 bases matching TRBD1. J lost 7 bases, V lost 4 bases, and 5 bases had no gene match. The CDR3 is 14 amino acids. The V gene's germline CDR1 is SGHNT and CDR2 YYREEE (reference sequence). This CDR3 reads CASSTGTVNSPLHF. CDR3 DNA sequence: TGTGCCAGCAGCACAGGGACAGTGAATTCACCCCTCCACTTT.

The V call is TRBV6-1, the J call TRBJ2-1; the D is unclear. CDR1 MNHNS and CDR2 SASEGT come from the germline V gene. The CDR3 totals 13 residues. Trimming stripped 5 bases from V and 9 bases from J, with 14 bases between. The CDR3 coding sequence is TGTGCCAGCAGTACCCTGATAGGCGGTGAGCAGTTCTTC. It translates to CASSTLIGGEQFF.

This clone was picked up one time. In DNA, the CDR3 is TGTGCCTGGAGTGCCGGAATGGGAAACACCATATATTTT. Translated, it gives CAWSAGMGNTIYF. This chain links TRBV30 with TRBJ1-3; D is undetermined. The CDR3 is 13 amino acids. The V gene's germline CDR1 is GTSNPN and CDR2 SVGIG (reference sequence). The ends were cut back, 1 base at V and 4 bases at J, with 8 bases in the middle.

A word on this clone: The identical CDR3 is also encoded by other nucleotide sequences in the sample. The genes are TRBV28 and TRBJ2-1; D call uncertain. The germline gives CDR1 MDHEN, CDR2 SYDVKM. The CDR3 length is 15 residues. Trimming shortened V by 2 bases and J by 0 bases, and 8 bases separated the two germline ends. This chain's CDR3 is CASSLTLSSYNEQFF. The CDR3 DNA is TGTGCCAGCAGTTTAACTCTCAGCTCCTACAATGAGCAGTTCTTC.

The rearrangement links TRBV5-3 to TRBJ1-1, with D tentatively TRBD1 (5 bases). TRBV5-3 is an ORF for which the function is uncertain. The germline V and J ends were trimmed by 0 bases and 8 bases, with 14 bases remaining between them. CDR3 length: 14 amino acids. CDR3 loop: CARSLGQIRAEAFF. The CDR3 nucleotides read TGTGCCAGAAGCTTGGGACAGATTCGGGCGGAAGCTTTCTTT.

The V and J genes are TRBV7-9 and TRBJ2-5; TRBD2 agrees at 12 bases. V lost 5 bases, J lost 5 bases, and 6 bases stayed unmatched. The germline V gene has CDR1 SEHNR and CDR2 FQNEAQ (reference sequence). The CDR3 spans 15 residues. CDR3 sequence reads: CASSETSGGGETQYF. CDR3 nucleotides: TGTGCCAGCAGCGAGACTAGCGGGGGAGGGGAGACCCAGTACTTC.

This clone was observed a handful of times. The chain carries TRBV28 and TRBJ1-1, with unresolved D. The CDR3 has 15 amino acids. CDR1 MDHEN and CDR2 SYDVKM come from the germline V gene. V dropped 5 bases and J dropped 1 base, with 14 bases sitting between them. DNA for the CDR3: TGTGCCAGCAGTCCCCATTCGGGATGGAACACTGAAGCTTTCTTT. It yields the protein CASSPHSGWNTEAFF.

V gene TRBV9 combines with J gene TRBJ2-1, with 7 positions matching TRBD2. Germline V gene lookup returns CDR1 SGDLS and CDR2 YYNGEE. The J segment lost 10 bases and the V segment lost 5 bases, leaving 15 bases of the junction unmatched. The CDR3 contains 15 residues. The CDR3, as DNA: TGTGCCAGCAGTTACCTAGCGGCCCGGACTAGGGAGCAGTTCTTC. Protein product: CASSYLAARTREQFF.